The entry below gives a single T cell receptor beta chain sequence along with its context. Its cognate antigen is unknown. This record belongs to a study of cytomegalovirus exposure and HLA in healthy donors. Regarding the study as a whole: Later work associated approximately 17,000 TCR beta sequences with HLA alleles at 0.05 false discovery rate.

The CDR3 covers 11 residues. Germline loops: CDR1 SGHTS, CDR2 YDEGEE. Trimming left V 5 bases short and J 8 bases short, with 5 bases between. PCR involved 60 Vbeta and 13 Jbeta primers. Generated by immunoSEQ multiplex PCR, the TCRdb table keeps only in-frame clones and is missing some. Of approximately 130,000 clones listed, approximately 77% are singletons. V and J are TRBV5-8 and TRBJ1-6, with D uncertain. Sequenced material: PBMCs. This TCR was recovered from a woman in her forties in good health and CMV-seronegative. DNA of the CDR3: TGTGCCAGCAGGGAGGATTCACCCCTCCACTTT. This sequence encodes CASREDSPLHF.